This T cell receptor beta chain was obtained from a study of CD8+ T cells in alopecia areata. Following RNA extraction, reverse transcription yielded cDNA that acted as the sequencing template. This table comes from immunoSEQ multiplex PCR, and its TCRdb copy is limited to in-frame clones, with some not included. The sample shows about 70,000 clones, roughly half of them seen only once. A note on this clone: Germline and junction disagree at one end, which may indicate a read error.

The TCR sequence derives from a human donor with alopecia areata. The sample consisted of CD8+ T cells sorted from blood, taken at week 0.

The CDR3 loop reads CASSIAGISSYEQYF. The CDR3 bases are TGTGCCAGCAGCATAGCCGGGATTAGCTCCTACGAGCAGTACTTC. The V gene is TRBV7-2, the J gene TRBJ2-7; D might be TRBD2 (5 bases). Germline CDR1 reads SGHTA; CDR2 reads FQGNSA. The CDR3 consists of 15 residues.